The 25 T cell receptor beta chains listed next were all sequenced from one sample in a study of OX40 agonist ivuxolimab in advanced cancers. This table comes from immunoSEQ multiplex PCR, and its TCRdb copy is limited to in-frame clones, with some not included. The sample carries some 80,000 clones, about four fifths recorded once. The specimen comprised CD4+ or CD8+ T cells sorted from blood, sampled in a trial of the OX40 agonist ivuxolimab. The source of these receptors is an adult with an advanced solid tumor such as melanoma, head and neck, liver or kidney cancer.

The chain carries TRBV2 and TRBJ2-3; 9 bases are shared with TRBD2. With V trimmed by 3 bases and J by 3 bases, 7 bases remained unmatched. The germline V gene encodes CDR1 SNHLY and CDR2 FYNNEI. This CDR3 region has 16 residues. The CDR3 here is CASSEISGSGTDTQYF. CDR3 nucleotides: TGTGCCAGCAGTGAGATTAGCGGGAGTGGAACAGATACGCAGTATTTT.

J is TRBJ1-2 and V is TRBV10-2; TRBD1 is a possible D gene (6 bases). The V end lost 6 bases, the J end lost 6 bases, and 11 bases lay between the germline ends. CDR3 length equals 12 residues. Germline V gives CDR1 WSHSY, CDR2 SAAADI. The CDR3: CASSATGHGYTF. CDR3 coding DNA: TGCGCCAGCAGCGCAACAGGGCATGGCTACACCTTC.

V is TRBV2 and J is TRBJ2-4, with D uncertain. Trimming took off 6 bases at V and 0 bases at J, with 15 bases between the two ends. This CDR3 spans 16 amino acids. Germline CDR1 SNHLY, CDR2 FYNNEI. CDR3 in amino acids: CASRRSLGLAKNIQYF. The CDR3 DNA reads as TGTGCCAGCAGGCGGAGTCTAGGCCTAGCCAAAAACATTCAGTACTTC.

This chain joins TRBV5-1 and TRBJ2-1, with 11 bases that match TRBD2. The CDR3 is made up of 17 amino acids. CDR1 and CDR2 (germline): SGHRS, YFSETQ. With 0 bases clipped from V and 4 bases from J, the junction kept 6 bases outside the gene matches. The CDR3 DNA follows: TGCGCCAGCAGCTTGGCCGCGATAGCGGGAGGGTACAATGAGCAGTTCTTC. Amino acid sequence: CASSLAAIAGGYNEQFF.

J is TRBJ1-1 and V is TRBV5-1; no reliable D call. The CDR3 covers 13 residues. V lost 4 bases, J lost 1 base, and 8 bases lay in between. Germline assignment: CDR1 SGHRS and CDR2 YFSETQ. The CDR3 loop is CASSTQRNTEAFF. CDR3 sequence (DNA): TGCGCCAGCAGCACACAGAGGAACACTGAAGCTTTCTTT.

This clone came up once. The V and J genes are TRBV14 and TRBJ2-5; 11 bases are a match to TRBD1. The CDR3 spans 16 residues. Losses at the gene ends were 3 bases for V and 5 bases for J; bases not matched to a gene: 8. The germline V gene has CDR1 SGHDN and CDR2 FVKESK. CDR3 sequence: CASSQRTGGWRETQYF. DNA of the CDR3: TGTGCCAGCAGCCAGAGGACAGGGGGCTGGAGGGAGACCCAGTACTTC.

The V and J genes are TRBV5-1 and TRBJ2-1; 12 bases match TRBD2. The CDR3 runs to 15 residues. The J segment lost 4 bases and the V segment lost 4 bases, leaving 3 bases of the junction unmatched. Germline values: CDR1 SGHRS, CDR2 YFSETQ. CDR3 region: CASSGLAGLYNEQFF. CDR3 coding DNA: TGCGCCAGCAGCGGACTAGCGGGGCTATACAATGAGCAGTTCTTC.

V usage is TRBV5-1 and J usage is TRBJ2-3, with 7 bases fitting TRBD2. The CDR3 is 16 residues long. The V gene's germline CDR1 is SGHRS and CDR2 YFSETQ. V gave up 2 bases and J gave up 0 bases; unmatched junction bases: 6. CDR3 sequence (DNA): TGCGCCAGCAGCTTTACCGTCGGGGGGAGCACAGATACGCAGTATTTT. It specifies CASSFTVGGSTDTQYF.

The rearrangement uses TRBV15 and TRBJ2-1, with D unresolved. The CDR3 has 13 residues. CDR1 is LNHNV and CDR2 is YYDKDF in the germline V gene (reference sequence). The V end lost 0 bases, the J end lost 8 bases, and 8 bases lay between the germline ends. The CDR3 spells CATSRDLVHEQFF. The CDR3 DNA reads as TGTGCCACCAGCAGAGATCTGGTCCATGAGCAGTTCTTC.

The chain recombines TRBV2 with TRBJ2-7, with D possibly TRBD2 on 5 matching bases. CDR1 and CDR2 from the germline V gene are SNHLY and FYNNEI. V lost 5 bases and J lost 6, with 17 bases in between. The length of the CDR3 is 14 residues. The CDR3 region is CASSPGVAGGEQYV. CDR3 in DNA: TGTGCCAGCAGTCCCGGGGTGGCCGGAGGCGAGCAGTACGTC.

This chain joins TRBV7-8 and TRBJ2-5; 7 bases agree with TRBD1. The germline V gene encodes CDR1 SGHVS and CDR2 FQNEAQ. V was pared by 4 bases and J by 2 bases, with 7 bases of the junction left unmatched. This CDR3 comprises 15 residues. The CDR3 reads CASSSLPGQQETQYF. The CDR3 nucleotides read TGTGCCAGCAGCTCCCTTCCGGGACAGCAAGAGACCCAGTACTTC.

V and J are TRBV19 and TRBJ2-3; 11 bases agree with TRBD2. The V segment lost 5 bases and the J segment 3 bases; nucleotides outside the gene matches: 10. This CDR3 is built from 17 residues. In germline, CDR1 is LNHDA, CDR2 SQIVND (reference sequence). The CDR3 here is CASSDRGLAAATDTQYF. The CDR3 bases are TGTGCCAGTAGTGACAGGGGACTAGCGGCCGCAACAGATACGCAGTATTTT.

This clone has only one observation. This chain connects TRBV5-1 to TRBJ2-7; 9 bases match TRBD2. This CDR3 region has 14 residues. J was trimmed by 2 bases and V by 6 bases; bases with no gene match: 6. The germline gives CDR1 SGHRS, CDR2 YFSETQ. The CDR3 region is CASTGLAGTYEQYF. The CDR3 region has the DNA TGCGCCAGCACTGGTCTAGCGGGGACCTACGAGCAGTACTTC.

As for this clone: Its ends do not fully match the called genes, so a read error is possible. The rearrangement joins TRBV30 to TRBJ2-1; 7 bases line up with TRBD2. This CDR3 has 13 amino acids. CDR1 GTSNPN and CDR2 SVGIG come from the germline V gene (reference sequence). CDR3 in DNA: TGTGCCTGGAGTGTACCCGGGACTAATGGGCAGTTCTTC. Its translation is CAWSVPGTNGQFF.

The gene calls are TRBV19 and TRBJ2-5; D call uncertain. CDR3 length: 12 amino acids. CDR1 is LNHDA and CDR2 is SQIVND in the germline V gene (reference sequence). V gave up 2 bases and J gave up 4 bases, with 5 bases separating them. The CDR3 bases are TGTGCCAGTAGTATATTGGGAGAGACCCAGTACTTC. Its translation is CASSILGETQYF.

V and J are TRBV29-1 and TRBJ1-1; D perhaps matches TRBD1 (6 bases). Germline CDR1 SQVTM, CDR2 ANQGSEA. The length of the CDR3 is 13 residues. The V and J ends lost 7 bases and 3 bases respectively, with 15 bases between them. DNA for the CDR3: TGCAGCGACTCGGACAGCGAATACACTGAAGCTTTCTTT. It yields the protein CSDSDSEYTEAFF.

The genes are TRBV11-3 and TRBJ2-1, with no clear D. V shed 5 bases and J shed 3 bases, with 11 bases lying between them. Germline V gene lookup returns CDR1 SGHNT and CDR2 YENEEA. The CDR3 sequence is 14 residues long. The CDR3 is CASSPSPIYNEQFF. CDR3 nucleotide sequence: TGTGCCAGCAGCCCTAGTCCGATCTACAATGAGCAGTTCTTC.

The chain recombines TRBV6-5 with TRBJ1-1; D gene unclear. The CDR3 loop spans 13 amino acids. The V gene lost 4 bases and the J gene lost 6 bases, with 12 bases spanning the gap. Per the germline V gene, CDR1 is MNHEY and CDR2 is SVGAGI. CDR3 sequence (DNA): TGTGCCAGCAGTTCAGGTAGCTGGGCTGAAGCTTTCTTT. Its protein is CASSSGSWAEAFF.

The chain carries TRBV7-3 and TRBJ1-2; D is unclear. Trimming pared 2 bases from V and 4 bases from J, leaving 11 bases between. The CDR3 totals 14 residues. Germline V gene lookup returns CDR1 SGHTA and CDR2 FQGTGA. The CDR3 region has the DNA TGTGCCAGCAGCTTATCCCCGAAGGGCTATGGCTACACCTTC. It is translated as CASSLSPKGYGYTF.

This clone was counted between two and nine times. The J gene is TRBJ1-1, the V gene TRBV7-9, with unresolved D. This CDR3 spans 14 amino acids. Per germline, CDR1 SEHNR and CDR2 FQNEAQ (reference sequence). V was shortened by 1 base and J by 3 bases, with 9 bases between the two germline ends. DNA of the CDR3: TGTGCCAGCAGCTTAGGCTCCCAGTACACTGAAGCTTTCTTT. It encodes CASSLGSQYTEAFF. The full variable domain, with the rest looked up from reference TRBV7-9 and TRBJ1-1, is DTGVSQNPRHKITKRGQNVTFRCDPISEHNRLYWYRQTLGQGPEFLTYFQNEAQLEKSRLLSDRFSAERPKGSFSTLEIQRTEQGDSAMYLCASSLGSQYTEAFFGQGTRLTVV.

The chain uses TRBV6-5 and TRBJ2-1; TRBD1 is a possible D gene (7 bases). Trimming stripped 6 bases from V and 6 bases from J, with 18 bases between. Germline V lookup: CDR1 MNHEY, CDR2 SVGAGI. The CDR3 sequence is 15 residues long. This CDR3 reads CASSRRGAIRNEQFF. The CDR3 DNA follows: TGTGCCAGCAGCCGCAGGGGGGCGATACGCAATGAGCAGTTCTTC.

This clone has just one count. The chain links TRBV2 to TRBJ2-5, with TRBD1 identical over 7 bases. The J segment lost 3 bases and the V segment lost 6 bases, leaving 7 bases of the junction unmatched. This CDR3 comprises 14 residues. Germline CDR1 and CDR2: SNHLY and FYNNEI. The CDR3: CASSLGQLKETQYF. The CDR3, as DNA: TGTGCCAGCAGCCTGGGACAGCTTAAAGAGACCCAGTACTTC.

The genes are TRBV28 and TRBJ1-1; the D gene is possibly TRBD1 (6 bases). The CDR3 totals 15 residues. CDR1 and CDR2 from the germline V gene are MDHEN and SYDVKM. With 1 base removed from V and 0 bases from J, the gap between germline ends came to 9 bases. This CDR3 is CASSLSGDMNTEAFF. The CDR3 coding sequence is TGTGCCAGCAGTTTATCAGGGGACATGAACACTGAAGCTTTCTTT.

DNA for the CDR3: TGTGCCAGCAGCCCCGGGATCCCCGGAAACACCATATATTTT. This codes for CASSPGIPGNTIYF. The J gene is TRBJ1-3, the V gene TRBV14; the D is unclear. Germline V gene data show CDR1 as SGHDN and CDR2 as FVKESK. This CDR3 has 14 residues. V lost 4 bases, J lost 4 bases, and 11 bases lay in between.

The rearrangement uses TRBV30 and TRBJ2-7; 7 nucleotides align to TRBD1. This CDR3 contains 14 residues. Germline assignment: CDR1 GTSNPN and CDR2 SVGIG (reference sequence). The V and J ends lost 3 bases and 0 bases, in that order; junction bases with no gene match: 5. CDR3 bases: TGTGCCTGGAGACCCGGGACAGCCTCCTACGAGCAGTACTTC. It is translated as CAWRPGTASYEQYF. Complete variable domain (other parts from reference TRBV30 and TRBJ2-7): SQTIHQWPATLVQPVGSPLSLECTVEGTSNPNLYWYRQAAGRGLQLLFYSVGIGQISSEVPQNLSASRPQDRQFILSSKKLLLSDSGFYLCAWRPGTASYEQYFGPGTRLTVT.